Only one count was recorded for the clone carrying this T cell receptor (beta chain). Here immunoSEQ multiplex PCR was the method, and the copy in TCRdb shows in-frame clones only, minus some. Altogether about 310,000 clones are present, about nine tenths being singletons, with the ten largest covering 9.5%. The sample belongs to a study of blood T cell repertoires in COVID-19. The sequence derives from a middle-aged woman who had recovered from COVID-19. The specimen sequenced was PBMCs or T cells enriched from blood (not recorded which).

CDR3 bases: TGTGCCTGGAGCGGGGTCGCGACTTCCTACGAGCAGTACTTC. Translating it yields CAWSGVATSYEQYF. This chain uses TRBV30 with TRBJ2-7; weak D call: TRBD2 (5 bases). V dropped 3 bases and J dropped 1 base, with 13 bases sitting between them. The CDR3 totals 14 residues. CDR1 is GTSNPN and CDR2 is SVGIG in the germline V gene (reference sequence).